Detailed here is one T cell receptor (beta chain). Its antigen is still unknown. This sample stems from a study of CXCR3-negative and CXCR3-positive naive CD8 T cells. General study points: Expression of CXCR3 was partially reduced after cryopreservation, and fresh PBMCs were used in most assays. CXCR3-positive naive cells had more hydrophobic TRB CDR3s than CXCR3-negative naive cells.

The sorting of each CD8+ T cell subset was done in triplicate, at over 250,000 cells each. The CDR3 is made up of 13 amino acids. Germline CDR1 and CDR2: SQVTM and ANQGSEA. The authors made the TRB cDNA libraries by 5' RACE using UMI labels. TCRdb reprocessed the 5' RACE reads, with one entry per CDR3 protein and no DNA. The sample has tens of thousands of distinct CDR3 sequences. This receptor was obtained from a human donor in good health. Some clones in this sample may be carry-over from other donors' samples. This rearrangement joins TRBV29-1 to TRBJ2-5. Sequenced input: naive CXCR3+ CD8+ T cells from blood. Subset given: CD45RO-CCR7+CD27+CD95- naive CD8+ T cells expressing CXCR3 (TNR3+). The CDR3 protein is CSVEESSGETQYF.